The clone carrying this TCR beta chain has ten or more counts. The data are from a study of T-cell reconstitution after alpha-beta-depleted transplantation in children. This sample's TCRbeta library carried unique molecular identifier barcodes. One entry per CDR3 protein, called by TCRdb with MiXCR from the PCR reads. The profile shows about 360,000 distinct CDR3 sequences, about 14% of them singletons. The source material was PBMCs, sampled from the stem cell graft. The clonotype originates from a human donor who donated a stem cell graft to a child with Fanconi anemia.

CDR3 DNA: TGTGCCAGCAGCTTGCTAGGGCTAACTAACTATGGCTACACCTTC. This translates into CASSLLGLTNYGYTF. This rearrangement joins TRBV5-6 to TRBJ1-2; D gene unclear. Germline V gives CDR1 SGHDT, CDR2 YYEEEE. The CDR3 runs to 15 residues. The germline V and J ends were trimmed by 1 base and 0 bases, with 10 bases remaining between them.